This T cell receptor beta chain emerged from a study of blood T cell repertoires in COVID-19. About the study: Researchers got acute and convalescent COVID-19 samples from the United States, Italy and Spain.

Patients in Seattle were enrolled during active infection, then followed longitudinally. Assay used: immunoSEQ multiplex PCR; TCRdb lists only in-frame clones, some missing. The sample consists of approximately 330,000 clones, 87% of them appearing once. V lost 5 bases, J lost 3 bases, and 12 bases stayed unmatched. Germline values: CDR1 MDHEN, CDR2 SYDVKM. This CDR3 has 18 amino acids. Input material: peripheral blood. The V gene is TRBV28, the J gene TRBJ2-7, with 14 positions matching TRBD2. The sequence came from a man younger than 40 with COVID-19, enrolled during active disease. Here the CDR3 reads CASSRPPGLAGERYEQYF. The CDR3 coding sequence is TGTGCCAGCAGTCGACCTCCGGGACTAGCGGGAGAGCGCTACGAGCAGTACTTC.